The clone carrying this T cell receptor beta chain was seen only a few times. The antigen remains undetermined. This sample stems from a study of blood T cells in healthy people across ages. A second roughly 6 to 12 cycle PCR used barcoded and J-beta primers. TCRdb re-called the 5' RACE reads with MiXCR, one entry per CDR3 protein. The sample includes 700,000 or so distinct CDR3 sequences, approximately 22% of them seen just once. Those donating, healthy Caucasian individuals from Russia, were aged roughly 6 to 100. Broader study findings: The unsorted PBMCs prevented any conclusive comparison of naive versus antigen-experienced cells.

Sequenced sample: blood. The receptor comes from a man in his 70s in good health.

The CDR3 DNA is TGTGCCAGCAGCCTAGACCAGGGAGCCTACAATGAGCAGTTCTTC. Translating gives CASSLDQGAYNEQFF. The rearrangement joins TRBV7-2 to TRBJ2-1; D might be TRBD1 or TRBD2, each matching 5 bases. Germline loops: CDR1 SGHTA, CDR2 FQGNSA. Trimming left V 5 bases short and J 2 bases short, with 13 bases between. This CDR3 is 15 amino acids long.